These T cell receptor beta chains were read from a single sample in a study of beta chain features in type 1 diabetes. The assay was immunoSEQ multiplex PCR, and TCRdb's table has in-frame clones only and misses some. The sample has fewer than 900,000 clones, roughly a sixth seen once. The specimen sequenced was naive CD4+ T cells from blood. The receptors originated from a woman younger than 35 in good health. CDR3s include the opening cysteine and the closing phenylalanine or tryptophan. D genes are given only for firm matches. Clone size is shown for a subset of rows, as once, few, many or a class of expanded clone.

D gene: TRBD2
V gene: TRBV5-1
clone size: few
J gene: TRBJ2-3
CDR3 protein: CASSLELAASTDTQYF
CDR3 DNA: TGCGCCAGCAGCTTGGAGCTAGCGGCTAGCACAGATACGCAGTATTTT

D gene: .
V gene: TRBV5-1
clone size: few
J gene: TRBJ2-7
CDR3 protein: CASSLDYQAYEQYF
CDR3 DNA: TGCGCCAGCAGCTTGGACTATCAGGCCTACGAGCAGTACTTC

D gene: TRBD2
V gene: TRBV4-3
clone size: .
J gene: TRBJ2-5
CDR3 protein: CASSRLAGGLSGQYF
CDR3 DNA: TGCGCCAGCAGCCGACTAGCGGGAGGGCTCTCGGGCCAGTACTTC

D gene: TRBD1
V gene: TRBV18
clone size: few
J gene: TRBJ1-5
CDR3 protein: CASSLGPGTGSNQPQHF
CDR3 DNA: TGTGCCAGCTCTCTAGGACCCGGGACAGGGTCCAATCAGCCCCAGCATTTT

D gene: .
V gene: TRBV5-1
clone size: .
J gene: TRBJ1-1
CDR3 protein: CASSFLLPGAGTEAFF
CDR3 DNA: TGCGCCAGCAGCTTTCTTCTCCCAGGGGCTGGCACTGAAGCTTTCTTT

D gene: .
V gene: TRBV14
clone size: few
J gene: TRBJ2-7
CDR3 protein: CASSQEGDRERNKYEQYF
CDR3 DNA: TGTGCCAGCAGCCAAGAAGGTGATCGGGAGAGGAACAAATACGAGCAGTACTTC

D gene: .
V gene: TRBV2
clone size: .
J gene: TRBJ1-2
CDR3 protein: CASLKGQHGYTF
CDR3 DNA: TGTGCCAGCCTTAAAGGACAGCATGGCTACACCTTC

D gene: .
V gene: TRBV5-6
clone size: few
J gene: TRBJ2-2
CDR3 protein: CASRGAGELFF
CDR3 DNA: TGTGCCAGCAGAGGGGCCGGGGAGCTGTTTTTT

D gene: .
V gene: TRBV7-3
clone size: .
J gene: TRBJ2-7
CDR3 protein: CASSSEGEQYF
CDR3 DNA: TGTGCCAGCAGCTCGGAGGGGGAGCAGTACTTC

D gene: TRBD1
V gene: TRBV6-6
clone size: .
J gene: TRBJ1-5
CDR3 protein: CASEPTGPNQPQHF
CDR3 DNA: TGTGCCAGCGAACCGACAGGGCCCAATCAGCCCCAGCATTTT

D gene: TRBD2
V gene: TRBV19
clone size: few
J gene: TRBJ2-3
CDR3 protein: CASTEAGVRTDTQYF
CDR3 DNA: TGTGCCAGTACGGAAGCGGGAGTTCGCACAGATACGCAGTATTTT

D gene: .
V gene: TRBV29-1
clone size: .
J gene: TRBJ2-3
CDR3 protein: CSVAPGSDTQYF
CDR3 DNA: TGCAGCGTTGCCCCTGGATCAGATACGCAGTATTTT

D gene: .
V gene: TRBV10-2
clone size: few
J gene: TRBJ2-1
CDR3 protein: CASSPGAGYNEQFF
CDR3 DNA: TGCGCCAGCAGCCCCGGAGCGGGTTACAATGAGCAGTTCTTC

D gene: TRBD2
V gene: TRBV6-6
clone size: .
J gene: TRBJ2-1
CDR3 protein: CASRPGLAFDEQFF
CDR3 DNA: TGTGCCAGCAGACCGGGACTAGCGTTCGATGAGCAGTTCTTC

D gene: .
V gene: TRBV6-5
clone size: few
J gene: TRBJ2-5
CDR3 protein: CASSYSGETQYF
CDR3 DNA: TGTGCCAGCAGTTACAGTGGAGAGACCCAGTACTTC

D gene: TRBD2
V gene: TRBV7-3
clone size: .
J gene: TRBJ2-3
CDR3 protein: CASSTGLAGEADTQYF
CDR3 DNA: TGTGCCAGCAGCACAGGACTAGCGGGAGAGGCAGATACGCAGTATTTT

D gene: TRBD1
V gene: TRBV6-6
clone size: .
J gene: TRBJ1-1
CDR3 protein: CASSRAGDRNTEAFF
CDR3 DNA: TGTGCCAGCAGTCGCGCCGGGGACAGGAACACTGAAGCTTTCTTT

D gene: .
V gene: TRBV28
clone size: .
J gene: TRBJ2-1
CDR3 protein: CASTAAILNEQFF
CDR3 DNA: TGTGCCAGCACAGCCGCCATACTCAATGAGCAGTTCTTC

D gene: TRBD1
V gene: TRBV2
clone size: few
J gene: TRBJ1-2
CDR3 protein: CASKTGGTNYGYTF
CDR3 DNA: TGTGCCAGCAAGACAGGGGGAACTAACTATGGCTACACCTTC

D gene: .
V gene: TRBV27
clone size: .
J gene: TRBJ2-1
CDR3 protein: CASSWRERSNEQFF
CDR3 DNA: TGTGCCAGCAGTTGGAGGGAGAGGTCTAATGAGCAGTTCTTC

D gene: TRBD1
V gene: TRBV19
clone size: .
J gene: TRBJ2-7
CDR3 protein: CASSSLQGANEQYF
CDR3 DNA: TGTGCCAGTAGTAGTCTTCAGGGGGCCAACGAGCAGTACTTC

D gene: TRBD2
V gene: TRBV10-3
clone size: .
J gene: TRBJ2-1
CDR3 protein: CAIRAGPPYNEQFF
CDR3 DNA: TGTGCCATCAGAGCGGGACCCCCCTACAATGAGCAGTTCTTC

D gene: .
V gene: TRBV27
clone size: .
J gene: TRBJ1-1
CDR3 protein: CASSSQGLQNTEAFF
CDR3 DNA: TGTGCCAGCAGTTCTCAAGGCCTACAGAACACTGAAGCTTTCTTT

D gene: .
V gene: TRBV21-1
clone size: few
J gene: TRBJ2-1
CDR3 protein: CASSAPGQGMVNEQFF
CDR3 DNA: TGTGCCAGCAGCGCCCCGGGACAGGGGATGGTCAATGAGCAGTTCTTC

D gene: .
V gene: TRBV6-5
clone size: .
J gene: TRBJ1-1
CDR3 protein: CATSDSMNTEAFF
CDR3 DNA: TGTGCCACCTCGGACAGTATGAACACTGAAGCTTTCTTT

D gene: .
V gene: TRBV7-9
clone size: .
J gene: TRBJ1-2
CDR3 protein: CASSLEQGGYGYTF
CDR3 DNA: TGTGCCAGCAGCTTAGAACAGGGAGGCTATGGCTACACCTTC

D gene: TRBD1
V gene: TRBV6-5
clone size: .
J gene: TRBJ2-2
CDR3 protein: CASSSYRGRGELFF
CDR3 DNA: TGTGCCAGCAGCTCGTACAGGGGACGCGGGGAGCTGTTTTTT

D gene: .
V gene: TRBV9
clone size: few
J gene: TRBJ2-1
CDR3 protein: CASSGGAPTYNEQFF
CDR3 DNA: TGTGCCAGCAGCGGCGGGGCCCCGACATACAATGAGCAGTTCTTC

D gene: .
V gene: TRBV25-1
clone size: .
J gene: TRBJ1-3
CDR3 protein: CASWGRGPGNTIYF
CDR3 DNA: TGTGCCAGCTGGGGGCGGGGGCCGGGAAACACCATATATTTT

D gene: TRBD2
V gene: TRBV6-6
clone size: .
J gene: TRBJ2-3
CDR3 protein: CASSQGPREARATQYF
CDR3 DNA: TGTGCCAGCAGTCAAGGCCCGCGGGAGGCGCGGGCTACGCAGTATTTT

D gene: TRBD2
V gene: TRBV7-2
clone size: .
J gene: TRBJ2-4
CDR3 protein: CASSSNPLAGWSIQYF
CDR3 DNA: TGTGCCAGCAGCTCGAATCCACTAGCGGGTTGGAGCATTCAGTACTTC

D gene: TRBD2
V gene: TRBV14
clone size: few
J gene: TRBJ2-7
CDR3 protein: CASSSRAGSSYEQYF
CDR3 DNA: TGTGCCAGCAGCTCCAGAGCGGGAAGCTCCTACGAGCAGTACTTC

D gene: .
V gene: TRBV20-1
clone size: .
J gene: TRBJ1-1
CDR3 protein: CSGIQAEAFF
CDR3 DNA: TGCAGTGGCATACAGGCTGAAGCTTTCTTT

D gene: .
V gene: TRBV28
clone size: once
J gene: TRBJ2-1
CDR3 protein: CASRASVGRSSYNEQFF
CDR3 DNA: TGTGCCAGCAGGGCCTCGGTGGGGCGTAGCTCCTACAATGAGCAGTTCTTC

D gene: .
V gene: TRBV25-1
clone size: .
J gene: TRBJ2-1
CDR3 protein: CASSDRGSLYNEQFF
CDR3 DNA: TGTGCCAGCAGTGACCGGGGGAGTTTGTACAATGAGCAGTTCTTC

D gene: .
V gene: TRBV4-2
clone size: .
J gene: TRBJ2-6
CDR3 protein: CASSQERDTSSGANVLTF
CDR3 DNA: TGTGCCAGCAGCCAAGAGCGGGACACATCCTCTGGGGCCAACGTCCTGACTTTC

D gene: .
V gene: TRBV5-6
clone size: .
J gene: TRBJ2-7
CDR3 protein: CASSWGGRASYEQYF
CDR3 DNA: TGTGCCAGCAGCTGGGGCGGCAGGGCTTCCTACGAGCAGTACTTC

D gene: .
V gene: TRBV21-1
clone size: many
J gene: TRBJ2-7
CDR3 protein: CASSLRLVEHYEQYF
CDR3 DNA: TGTGCCAGCAGCTTGCGACTAGTGGAACACTACGAGCAGTACTTC

D gene: .
V gene: TRBV6-5
clone size: .
J gene: TRBJ2-5
CDR3 protein: CASTLGGWETQYF
CDR3 DNA: TGTGCCAGCACCCTAGGCGGATGGGAGACCCAGTACTTC

D gene: .
V gene: TRBV7-9
clone size: once
J gene: TRBJ2-7
CDR3 protein: CASVGEGYEQYF
CDR3 DNA: TGTGCCAGCGTGGGAGAGGGATACGAGCAGTACTTC

D gene: .
V gene: TRBV6-1
clone size: few
J gene: TRBJ2-5
CDR3 protein: CASSDGGTQYF
CDR3 DNA: TGTGCCAGCAGTGACGGGGGGACCCAGTACTTC

D gene: .
V gene: TRBV15
clone size: .
J gene: TRBJ2-1
CDR3 protein: CATSRGGFSYNEQFF
CDR3 DNA: TGTGCCACCAGCAGAGGAGGGTTTTCCTACAATGAGCAGTTCTTC

D gene: TRBD2
V gene: TRBV6-5
clone size: few
J gene: TRBJ2-1
CDR3 protein: CASSYYGTSGSYEQFF
CDR3 DNA: TGTGCCAGCAGTTACTATGGGACTAGCGGGAGTTATGAGCAGTTCTTC

D gene: .
V gene: TRBV7-8
clone size: few
J gene: TRBJ1-2
CDR3 protein: CASSPRQGSTDYGYTF
CDR3 DNA: TGTGCCAGCAGCCCCCGGCAGGGTAGCACCGACTATGGCTACACCTTC

D gene: TRBD1
V gene: TRBV4-3
clone size: few
J gene: TRBJ1-1
CDR3 protein: CASSHSQGAYTEAFF
CDR3 DNA: TGCGCCAGCAGCCATTCCCAGGGGGCTTACACTGAAGCTTTCTTT

D gene: .
V gene: TRBV28
clone size: .
J gene: TRBJ2-5
CDR3 protein: CASTDSGNWETQYF
CDR3 DNA: TGTGCCAGCACCGATTCGGGGAACTGGGAGACCCAGTACTTC

D gene: .
V gene: TRBV28
clone size: .
J gene: TRBJ2-7
CDR3 protein: CASSFGGSLAEQYF
CDR3 DNA: TGTGCCAGCAGTTTTGGGGGGAGTCTAGCCGAGCAGTACTTC